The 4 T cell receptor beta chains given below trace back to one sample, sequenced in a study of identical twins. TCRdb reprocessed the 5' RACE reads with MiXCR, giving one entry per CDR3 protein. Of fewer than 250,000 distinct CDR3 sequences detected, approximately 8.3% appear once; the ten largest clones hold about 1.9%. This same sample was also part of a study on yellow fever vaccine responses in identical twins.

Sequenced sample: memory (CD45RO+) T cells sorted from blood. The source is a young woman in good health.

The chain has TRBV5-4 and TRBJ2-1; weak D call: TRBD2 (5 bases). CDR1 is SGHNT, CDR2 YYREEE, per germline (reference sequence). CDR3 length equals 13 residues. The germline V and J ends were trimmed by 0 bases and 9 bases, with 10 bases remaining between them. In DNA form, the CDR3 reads TGTGCCAGCAGCTTGGCTAGCTCCGGTGAGCAGTTCTTC. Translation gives CASSLASSGEQFF.

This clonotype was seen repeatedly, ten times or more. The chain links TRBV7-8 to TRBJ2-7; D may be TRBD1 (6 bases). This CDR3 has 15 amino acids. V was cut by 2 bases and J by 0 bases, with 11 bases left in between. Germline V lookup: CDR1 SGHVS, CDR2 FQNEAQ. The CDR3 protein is CASSLLQGPSYEQYF. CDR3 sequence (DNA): TGTGCCAGCAGCTTATTACAGGGCCCCTCCTACGAGCAGTACTTC.

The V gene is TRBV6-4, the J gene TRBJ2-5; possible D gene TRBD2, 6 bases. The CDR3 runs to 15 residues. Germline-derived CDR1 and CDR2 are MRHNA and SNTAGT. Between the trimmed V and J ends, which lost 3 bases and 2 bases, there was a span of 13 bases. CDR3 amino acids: CASSESGEGQETQYF. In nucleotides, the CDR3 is TGTGCCAGCAGTGAATCGGGAGAGGGTCAAGAGACCCAGTACTTC.

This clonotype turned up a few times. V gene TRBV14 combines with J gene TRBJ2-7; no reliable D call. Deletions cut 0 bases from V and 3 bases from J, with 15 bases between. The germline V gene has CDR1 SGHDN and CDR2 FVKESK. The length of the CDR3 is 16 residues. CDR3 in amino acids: CASSQDRVRTDYEQYF. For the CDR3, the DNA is TGTGCCAGCAGCCAAGATCGGGTTCGGACGGACTACGAGCAGTACTTC.